This TCR beta chain derives from a study of beta chain features in type 1 diabetes. Study summary: There was similarity between patients and healthy donors in age, gender and cell yields. Examination spanned about 110 million sorted cells from all samples. Study results and limitations: VDJ junctions from type 1 diabetes patients carried fewer insertions and larger deletions. Shortening that was moderate but significant affected the TCRB CDR3s of Type 1 diabetes patients in all four CD4+ subsets. For patients and controls alike, PCR might favor shorter templates to the same degree.

This clone was seen only a few times. Its matching antigen is unknown. As every portion of the isolated RNA was reverse transcribed, the sequencing read expressed TCRB transcripts. Method: immunoSEQ multiplex PCR; TCRdb's copy keeps in-frame clones and lacks some. The table shows approximately 250,000 clones, with 11% occurring only once. This CDR3 is 11 amino acids long. CDR1 DFQATT and CDR2 SNEGSKA come from the germline V gene (reference sequence). V was trimmed by 0 bases and J by 5 bases, leaving 4 bases between them. The chain carries TRBV20-1 and TRBJ1-1; D not resolved. The TCR originated in a man in his thirties or forties with type 1 diabetes. The specimen sequenced was naive CD4+ T cells from blood. CDR3 amino acids: CSARERTEAFF. The CDR3 DNA is TGCAGTGCTAGAGAACGGACTGAAGCTTTCTTT.